This entry features one TCR beta chain sequence. The data belong to a study of shared clonotypes between healthy human individuals. CDR1 is SGHAT, CDR2 FQNNGV, per germline. The CDR3 is made up of 17 amino acids. V was pared by 3 bases and J by 7 bases, with 12 bases of the junction left unmatched. Generated by immunoSEQ multiplex PCR, the TCRdb table keeps only in-frame clones and is missing some. The sample has about 2,500,000 clones, 85% to 95% seen once. The chain combines TRBV11-2 with TRBJ2-7, with TRBD2 matching over 13 bases. Sequenced: naive CD4+ T cells sorted from blood. Subset specified: CD45RA+ positively selected. This TCR came from a man younger than 35 in good health. CDR3 region: CASSFPLAGGPLEEQYF. The CDR3, as DNA: TGTGCCAGCAGCTTCCCACTAGCGGGAGGGCCCCTTGAAGAGCAGTACTTC.